The 4 T cell receptor beta chains below were found in one sample sequenced in a study of blood T cells in healthy people across ages (dated by TCRdb to the mid-2010s). Libraries were constructed by 5' RACE. Sequencing instrument: Illumina HiSeq 2500. A second about 7 to 12 cycle PCR used a sample-barcoded 5' primer and a J-beta primer mix. TCRdb ran its own pipeline on the public reads, namely fastp trimming at Q25 and MiXCR clone calling, and kept in-frame beta chains. Rows are unified per CDR3 protein, each entry keeping the most common DNA and genes. This sample has about 800,000 distinct CDR3 sequences in its table, and roughly 46% of those were observed once. Of the sample, approximately 18% is held by the ten largest clones. Sequencing used blood. All receptors derive from a man older than 75 in good health.

CDR3 nucleotide sequence: TGTGCCAGCGGCACCCCGACAGACCCTCCAGCTTTCTTT. Translating it yields CASGTPTDPPAFF. The rearrangement uses TRBV28 and TRBJ1-1; D is perhaps TRBD1 (5 bases). Germline values: CDR1 MDHEN, CDR2 SYDVKM. This CDR3 has 13 amino acids. V gave up 8 bases and J gave up 10 bases, with 20 bases separating them.

The rearrangement uses TRBV6-2 or TRBV6-3 and TRBJ2-1; tentative D call: TRBD1 (6 bases). The CDR3 is made up of 13 amino acids. Germline CDR1 MNHEY, CDR2 SVGEGT. V was pared by 7 bases and J by 4 bases, with 11 bases between. The DNA for the CDR3 is TGTGCCAGCACCTCACAGGGATACAATGAGCAGTTCTTC. Protein product: CASTSQGYNEQFF.

This clonotype was seen at least ten times. The CDR3 bases are TGTGCCAGCAGCTTAGGAGGGACAGGAGGGGATAACAAGCAGTACTTC. As protein: CASSLGGTGGDNKQYF. The chain is built from TRBV7-2 and TRBJ2-7; 8 bases are a match to TRBD1. In germline, CDR1 is SGHTA, CDR2 FQGNSA. Germline trimming cut 1 base from V and 8 bases from J; bases unmatched to any gene: 13. There are 16 residues in the CDR3.

The gene calls are TRBV13 and TRBJ2-1; D may be TRBD2 (6 bases). Germline V CDR1 and CDR2: PRHDT, FYEKMQ (reference sequence). CDR3 length equals 17 residues. The ends were cut back, 1 base at V and 5 bases at J, with 18 bases in the middle. This CDR3 is CASSLVPSASLDNEQFF. In DNA form, the CDR3 reads TGTGCCAGCAGCTTAGTCCCTAGCGCCTCCCTGGACAATGAGCAGTTCTTC.